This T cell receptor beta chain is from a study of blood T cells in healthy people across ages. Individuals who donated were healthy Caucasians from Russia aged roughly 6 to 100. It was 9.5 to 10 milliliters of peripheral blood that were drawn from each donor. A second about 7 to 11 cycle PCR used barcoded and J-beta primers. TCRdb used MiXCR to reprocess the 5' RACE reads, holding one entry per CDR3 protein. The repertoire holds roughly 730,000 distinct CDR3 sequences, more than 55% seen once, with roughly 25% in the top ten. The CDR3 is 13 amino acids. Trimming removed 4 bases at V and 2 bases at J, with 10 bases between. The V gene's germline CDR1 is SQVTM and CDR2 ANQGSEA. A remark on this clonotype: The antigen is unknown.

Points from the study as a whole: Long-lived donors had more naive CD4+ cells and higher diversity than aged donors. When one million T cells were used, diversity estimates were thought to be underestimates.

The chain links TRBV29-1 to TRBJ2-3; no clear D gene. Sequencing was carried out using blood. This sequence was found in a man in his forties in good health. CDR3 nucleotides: TGCAGCGTTGGGCAGGAGATCACAGATACGCAGTATTTT. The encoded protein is CSVGQEITDTQYF.